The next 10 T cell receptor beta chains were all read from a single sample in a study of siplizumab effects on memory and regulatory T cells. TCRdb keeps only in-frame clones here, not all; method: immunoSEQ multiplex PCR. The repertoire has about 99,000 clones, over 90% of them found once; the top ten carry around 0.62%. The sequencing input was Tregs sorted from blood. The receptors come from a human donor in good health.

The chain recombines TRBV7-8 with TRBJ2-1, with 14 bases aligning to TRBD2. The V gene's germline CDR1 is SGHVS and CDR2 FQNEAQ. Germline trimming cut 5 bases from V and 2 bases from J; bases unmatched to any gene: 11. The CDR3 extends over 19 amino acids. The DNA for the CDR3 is TGTGCCAGCAGCACCGGACTAGCGGGGGGCAGTCGAACCTACAATGAGCAGTTCTTC. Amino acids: CASSTGLAGGSRTYNEQFF.

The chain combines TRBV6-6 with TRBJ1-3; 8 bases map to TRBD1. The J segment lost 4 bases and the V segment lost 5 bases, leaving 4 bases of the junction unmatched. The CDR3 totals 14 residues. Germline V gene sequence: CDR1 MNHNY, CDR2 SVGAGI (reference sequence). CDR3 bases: TGTGCCAGCAGTACCAGGGGGCAGGGAAACACCATATATTTT. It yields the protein CASSTRGQGNTIYF.

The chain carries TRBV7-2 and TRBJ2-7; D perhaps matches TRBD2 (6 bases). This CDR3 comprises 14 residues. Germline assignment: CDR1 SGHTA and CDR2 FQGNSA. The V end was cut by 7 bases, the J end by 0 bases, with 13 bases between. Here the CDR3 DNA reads TGTGCCAGCAAGGTAGCGGTAAGCTCCTACGAGCAGTACTTC. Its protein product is CASKVAVSSYEQYF.

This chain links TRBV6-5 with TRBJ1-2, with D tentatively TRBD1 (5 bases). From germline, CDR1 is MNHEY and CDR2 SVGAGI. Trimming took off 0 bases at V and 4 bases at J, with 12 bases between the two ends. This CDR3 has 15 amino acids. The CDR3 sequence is CASSYSRGVAYGYTF. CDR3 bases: TGTGCCAGCAGTTACTCGAGAGGGGTGGCCTATGGCTACACCTTC.

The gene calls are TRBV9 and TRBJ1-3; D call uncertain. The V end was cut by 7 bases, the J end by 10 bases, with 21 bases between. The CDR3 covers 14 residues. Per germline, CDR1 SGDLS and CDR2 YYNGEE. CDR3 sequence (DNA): TGTGCCAGCGCCCTCGGGCCTCTGGAGAGTACCATATATTTT. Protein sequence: CASALGPLESTIYF.

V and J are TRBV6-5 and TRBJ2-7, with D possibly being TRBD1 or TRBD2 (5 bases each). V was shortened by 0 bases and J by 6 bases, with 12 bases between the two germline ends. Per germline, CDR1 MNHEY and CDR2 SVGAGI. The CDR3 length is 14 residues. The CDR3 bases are TGTGCCAGCAGTTACTCGAGCTGGGGGAGCGAGCAGTACTTC. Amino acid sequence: CASSYSSWGSEQYF.

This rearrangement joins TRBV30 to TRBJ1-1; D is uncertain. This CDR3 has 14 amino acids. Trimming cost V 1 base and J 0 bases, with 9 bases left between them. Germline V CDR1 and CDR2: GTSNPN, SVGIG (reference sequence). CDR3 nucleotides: TGTGCCTGGAGTGCGAACGACCTGAACACTGAAGCTTTCTTT. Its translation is CAWSANDLNTEAFF.

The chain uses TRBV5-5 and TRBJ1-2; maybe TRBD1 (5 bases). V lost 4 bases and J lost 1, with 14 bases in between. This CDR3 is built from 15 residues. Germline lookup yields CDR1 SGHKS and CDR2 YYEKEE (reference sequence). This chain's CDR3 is CASSQGGGINYGYTF. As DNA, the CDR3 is TGTGCCAGCAGCCAGGGCGGGGGAATTAACTATGGCTACACCTTC.

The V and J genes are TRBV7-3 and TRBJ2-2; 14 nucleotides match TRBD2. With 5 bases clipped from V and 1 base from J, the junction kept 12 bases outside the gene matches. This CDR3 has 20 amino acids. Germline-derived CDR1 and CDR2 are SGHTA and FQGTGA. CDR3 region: CASSRKAGLAGDRNTGELFF. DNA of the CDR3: TGTGCCAGCAGCAGAAAGGCGGGACTAGCGGGAGATCGGAACACCGGGGAGCTGTTTTTT.

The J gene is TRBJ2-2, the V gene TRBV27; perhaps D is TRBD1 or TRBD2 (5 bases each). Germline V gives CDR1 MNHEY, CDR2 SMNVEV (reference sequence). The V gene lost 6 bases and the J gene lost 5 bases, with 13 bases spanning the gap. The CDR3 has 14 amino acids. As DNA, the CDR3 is TGTGCCAGCAGAAGGGACCTTGGAACCGGGGAGCTGTTTTTT. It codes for CASRRDLGTGELFF.